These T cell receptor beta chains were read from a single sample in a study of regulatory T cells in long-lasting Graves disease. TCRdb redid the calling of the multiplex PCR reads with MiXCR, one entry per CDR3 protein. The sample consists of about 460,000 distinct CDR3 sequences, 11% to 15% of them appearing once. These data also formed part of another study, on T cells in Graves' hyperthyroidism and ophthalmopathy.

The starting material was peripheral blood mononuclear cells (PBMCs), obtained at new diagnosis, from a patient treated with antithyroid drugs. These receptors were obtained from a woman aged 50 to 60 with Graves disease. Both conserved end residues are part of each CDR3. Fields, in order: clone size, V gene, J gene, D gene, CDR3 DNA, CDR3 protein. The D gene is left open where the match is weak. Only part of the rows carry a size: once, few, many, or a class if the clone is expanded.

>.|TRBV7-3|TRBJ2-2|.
TGTGCCAGCAGTTCTCTCAGGGCGACGAACACCGGGGAGCTGTTTTTT
CASSSLRATNTGELFF
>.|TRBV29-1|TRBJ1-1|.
TGCAGCGTTGAAGATTTTGTGGGGGGGAACACTGAAGCTTTCTTT
CSVEDFVGGNTEAFF
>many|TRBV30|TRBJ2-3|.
TGTGCCTGGAGTGTACTAGGGGCGGGGGATACGCAGTATTTT
CAWSVLGAGDTQYF
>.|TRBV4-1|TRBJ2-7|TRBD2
TGCGCCAGCAGCCCCGGGACTAGCGGGAGTTCCCCCTCCTACGAGCAGTACTTC
CASSPGTSGSSPSYEQYF
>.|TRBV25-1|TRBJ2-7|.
TGTGCCAGCAGTGCAATCAGGGGGGGGCTGCAGCAGTACTTC
CASSAIRGGLQQYF
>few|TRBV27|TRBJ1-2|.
TGTGCCAGCAGTCACCAAAGACAGGTCTTCTTCTATGGCTACACCTTC
CASSHQRQVFFYGYTF
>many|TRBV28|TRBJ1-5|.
TGTGCCAGCAGTTTATTGCAGGGCCCTCAGCCCCAGCATTTT
CASSLLQGPQPQHF
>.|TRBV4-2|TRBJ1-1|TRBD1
TGTGCCAGCAGCCCCCACAGGGGGCTAAGAACTGAAGCTTTCTTT
CASSPHRGLRTEAFF
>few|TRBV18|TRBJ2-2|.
TGTGCCAGCTCGCCCCAGGTCGCCAGGGTCGATACCGGGGAGCTGTTTTTT
CASSPQVARVDTGELFF
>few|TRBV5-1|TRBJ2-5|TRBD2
TGCGCCAGCAGGGCCGCACTAGCGGGAGTAGAGACCCAGTACTTC
CASRAALAGVETQYF
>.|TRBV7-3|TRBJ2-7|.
TGTGCCAGCAGCTTAACCACCGTATCAGGGGACAACGAGCAGTACTTC
CASSLTTVSGDNEQYF
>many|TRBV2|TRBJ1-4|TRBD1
TGTGCCAGCAGTGAGCAGGGGACAGGAAGCGAAAAACTGTTTTTT
CASSEQGTGSEKLFF
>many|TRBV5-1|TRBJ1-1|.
TGCGCCAGCAGCTGGCAGGGTGAGCTTGAAGCTTTCTTT
CASSWQGELEAFF
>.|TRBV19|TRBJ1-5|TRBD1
TGTGCCAGTAGGGACAGGGTTTATAGCAATCAGCCCCAGCATTTT
CASRDRVYSNQPQHF
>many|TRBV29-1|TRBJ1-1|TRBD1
TGCAGCGTTGATGAGGGGGCTGCAACTGAAGCTTTCTTT
CSVDEGAATEAFF
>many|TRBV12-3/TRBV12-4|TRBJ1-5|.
TGTGCCAGCAGTGGGTATGGCAATCAGCCCCAGCATTTT
CASSGYGNQPQHF
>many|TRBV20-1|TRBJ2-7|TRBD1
TGCAGTGCTTACAGGGGTTCTTCCTACGAGCAGTACTTC
CSAYRGSSYEQYF
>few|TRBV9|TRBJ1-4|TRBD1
TGTGCCAGCAGCGTCGGGACAGTCAATTATGAAAAACTGTTTTTT
CASSVGTVNYEKLFF
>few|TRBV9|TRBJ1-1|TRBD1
TGTGCCAGCAGCGCGGACAGGGGGGACACTGAAGCTTTCTTT
CASSADRGDTEAFF
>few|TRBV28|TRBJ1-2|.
TGTGCCAGCAGAGTACCGGAGATGAACTATGGCTACACCTTC
CASRVPEMNYGYTF
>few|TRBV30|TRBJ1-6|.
TGTGCCTGGACCGGGACCCTCGGTTCACCCCTCCACTTT
CAWTGTLGSPLHF
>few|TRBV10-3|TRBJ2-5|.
TGTGCCATCAGTGACACAGGCGGGACGCAAGAGACCCAGTACTTC
CAISDTGGTQETQYF
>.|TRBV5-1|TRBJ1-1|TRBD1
TGCGCCAGCAGCCCCGACAGGGACACTGAAGCTTTCTTT
CASSPDRDTEAFF
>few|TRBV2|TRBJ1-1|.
TGTGCCAGCGGCAGGACGGCAGAAGCTTTCTTT
CASGRTAEAFF